The rows below give T cell receptor beta chains drawn from one sample of a study of cytomegalovirus exposure and HLA in healthy donors. Clones were read by immunoSEQ multiplex PCR, and TCRdb kept only the in-frame ones, dropping some. The repertoire holds more than 95,000 clones, with around three quarters as singletons. Material: PBMCs. The receptors derive from a man aged 30-40 years in good health and CMV-seropositive. The CDR3 runs from the conserved cysteine through the conserved F or W. A D gene is named only where the DNA matches it firmly. Clone size appears in some rows only: once, few, many, or a class for an expanded clone.

TRBD2	TRBV13	TRBJ2-1	.	TGTGCCAGCAGCTCAACCCTCGAGGGAGGGTCCTACAATGAGCAGTTCTTC	CASSSTLEGGSYNEQFF
TRBD2	TRBV9	TRBJ2-7	.	TGTGCCAGCAGCGTAGGGGGAGGGGTGCCCTCCTACGAGCAGTACTTC	CASSVGGGVPSYEQYF
.	TRBV9	TRBJ2-7	.	TGTGCCAGCAGCGCAACTACCACCTCCTACGAGCAGTACTTC	CASSATTTSYEQYF
.	TRBV28	TRBJ1-1	once	TGTGCCAGCAGTTTCCGCACAACTGAAGCTTTCTTT	CASSFRTTEAFF
.	TRBV5-1	TRBJ1-2	.	TGCGCCAGCAGCTCCTTAACCCAGGGGAACTATGGCTACACCTTC	CASSSLTQGNYGYTF
.	TRBV2	TRBJ1-2	few	TGTGCCAGCAGGACCGTACCGGGAGTCGGCTACACCTTC	CASRTVPGVGYTF
.	TRBV28	TRBJ1-1	few	TGTGCCAGCAGTTTACCCACCTCACGACCAGGGTCTGGGGCTTTCTTT	CASSLPTSRPGSGAFF
TRBD2	TRBV9	TRBJ2-3	few	TGTGCCAGCAGCTCCAGGATAGCGGGAGGGGGTATAAACACAGATACGCAGTATTTT	CASSSRIAGGGINTDTQYF
.	TRBV6-5	TRBJ2-7	.	TGTGCCAGCAGGGGAGCGGCCACCTACGAGCAGTACTTC	CASRGAATYEQYF
.	TRBV7-3	TRBJ1-1	.	TGTGCCAGCAGCTTTAGTATAGTGAATGAAGCTTTCTTT	CASSFSIVNEAFF
TRBD1	TRBV19	TRBJ2-1	.	TGTGCCAGTAGTTTACAGGGGTCCTCCTACAATGAGCAGTTCTTC	CASSLQGSSYNEQFF
TRBD1	TRBV4-3	TRBJ2-7	.	TGCGCCAGCAGTTCGGACAGGGCGAGCTCCTACGAGCAGTACTTC	CASSSDRASSYEQYF
.	TRBV4-1	TRBJ2-1	.	TGCGCCAGCAGCCAAGGAAACTCGGAGTTCTTC	CASSQGNSEFF
TRBD1	TRBV5-4	TRBJ1-1	.	TGTGCCAGCAGCTTAACAGGGGGGGCTGAAGCTTTCTTT	CASSLTGGAEAFF
TRBD1	TRBV9	TRBJ2-1	once	TGTGCCAGCAGCGAGGGGGCAAGGACCTACAATGAGCAGTTCTTC	CASSEGARTYNEQFF
.	TRBV5-1	TRBJ1-1	.	TGCGCCAGCAGCGCCCGGCCCCAGGGGAACACTGAAGCTTTCTTT	CASSARPQGNTEAFF
.	TRBV5-6	TRBJ1-3	.	TGTGCCAGCAGCTTTCAGGAAAACACCATATATTTT	CASSFQENTIYF
.	TRBV2	TRBJ2-1	few	TGTGCCAGCAGTGATGGGCAGGGGGGCAATGAGCAGTTCTTC	CASSDGQGGNEQFF
.	TRBV5-8	TRBJ2-7	.	TGTGCCAGCGCGAGGGGGGGAAACTCCTACGAGCAGTACTTC	CASARGGNSYEQYF
.	TRBV6-1	TRBJ2-5	.	TGTGCCAGCAGTGAATTAGTGTTCGGGTCCTGGGAAGAGACCCAGTACTTC	CASSELVFGSWEETQYF
.	TRBV27	TRBJ1-5	.	TGTGCCAGCAGTTTAGGGGGGAGCAATCAGCCCCAGCATTTT	CASSLGGSNQPQHF
.	TRBV10-1	TRBJ2-1	.	TGCGCCAGCTTCTTGTCCCGAGCGGAGTGGAACAATGAGCAGTTCTTC	CASFLSRAEWNNEQFF
.	TRBV7-9	TRBJ1-4	.	TGTTCCAGCAGCTTAAGGTCCCAGGGGAATGAAAAACTGTTTTTT	CSSSLRSQGNEKLFF
TRBD1	TRBV23-1	TRBJ2-2	few	TGCGCCAGCAGTAAAACGACAGGGCCCGGGGAGCTGTTTTTT	CASSKTTGPGELFF
.	TRBV4-3	TRBJ2-1	.	TGCGCCAGCAGCCAGAGTGCTAGCGACGACAATGAGCAGTTCTTC	CASSQSASDDNEQFF
.	TRBV7-2	TRBJ1-5	.	TGTGCCAGCAGCCCTCCGGGACAAGGTCAGCCCCAGCATTTT	CASSPPGQGQPQHF
.	TRBV7-9	TRBJ1-1	.	TGTGCCAGCAGCTTAGCGCAGGACACTGAAGCTTTCTTT	CASSLAQDTEAFF
TRBD1	TRBV4-1	TRBJ1-2	.	TGCGCCAGCAGCCGGCTAGGGACAGCCTATGGCTACACCTTC	CASSRLGTAYGYTF
.	TRBV11-2	TRBJ1-4	.	TGTGCCAGCAGCGGAGGACCTCAACTTGCGGAAAAACTGTTTTTT	CASSGGPQLAEKLFF
TRBD1	TRBV28	TRBJ1-5	.	TGTGCCAGCAGTTTATGGCGACAGGGGGCCGGTCAGCCCCAGCATTTT	CASSLWRQGAGQPQHF
.	TRBV6-4	TRBJ1-6	.	TGTGCCAGCAGTGACCTGGGGTTTCAGCGGAACCCCCTCTCCCCTTCACCCTTT	CASSDLGFQRNPLSPSPF
TRBD1	TRBV28	TRBJ2-4	.	TGTGCCAGCAGTGAGACAGGGGGCCCAGACATTCAGTACTTC	CASSETGGPDIQYF
.	TRBV28	TRBJ1-2	.	TGTGCCAGCAGTTTATCTTCTTGGGGGGAGTGGGGCTACACCTTC	CASSLSSWGEWGYTF
.	TRBV6-5	TRBJ1-1	once	TGTGCCAGCAGGAACAGGAAGGGTACTGAAGCTTTCTTT	CASRNRKGTEAFF
.	TRBV6-1	TRBJ2-7	once	TGTGCCACCGATAGCGCCTCCTACGAGCAGTACTTC	CATDSASYEQYF
TRBD1	TRBV7-8	TRBJ1-2	.	TGTGCCAGCAGCCTCGGGACAGGGGGCCGATTCGGTGGCTACACCTTC	CASSLGTGGRFGGYTF
.	TRBV5-3	TRBJ1-3	.	TGTGCCAGGAGAGGAAACACCATATATTTT	CARRGNTIYF
TRBD2	TRBV7-9	TRBJ2-3	.	TGTGCCAGCAGCTTAGTCACCCTAGCGGGGGGTACGCAGTATTTT	CASSLVTLAGGTQYF
TRBD2	TRBV7-2	TRBJ2-1	.	TGTGCCAGCAGCTTATTAGGCGGGGGGTACAATGAGCAGTTCTTC	CASSLLGGGYNEQFF
.	TRBV2	TRBJ2-7	once	TGTGCCAGCAGTGAAGCGGGGGCCCCCCAGTCGAGGATGTACTTC	CASSEAGAPQSRMYF
.	TRBV29-1	TRBJ2-7	.	TGCAGCGTAGAGCGGACGGGAACCACCTACGAGCAGTACTTC	CSVERTGTTYEQYF
TRBD1	TRBV25-1	TRBJ1-4	.	TGTGCCAGCAGTCGACAGGGCCGAGCGAATGAAAAACTGTTTTTT	CASSRQGRANEKLFF
TRBD1	TRBV4-2	TRBJ2-1	few	TGTGCCAGCACCCTCCGGACAGGGCAGGACATGGTGCAGTTCTTC	CASTLRTGQDMVQFF
TRBD2	TRBV5-4	TRBJ2-7	.	TGTGCCAGCAGCTTATCTAGCGGGGTATCCTACGAGCAGTACTTC	CASSLSSGVSYEQYF
.	TRBV5-1	TRBJ2-1	.	TGCGCCAGCAGCAGACTAGGGAGCAATGAGCAGTTCTTC	CASSRLGSNEQFF
TRBD1	TRBV27	TRBJ1-4	.	TGTGCCAGCAGTTTACGAAAGCAGGGGGTATCTAATGAAAAACTGTTTTTT	CASSLRKQGVSNEKLFF
.	TRBV6-5	TRBJ1-2	.	TGTGCCAGCATCTCGAGGAGGGTCCACGGCTACACCTTC	CASISRRVHGYTF
TRBD1	TRBV7-3	TRBJ2-3	few	TGTGCCAGCAGCCCACAGGGGTTTGGCACAGATACGCAGTATTTT	CASSPQGFGTDTQYF
.	TRBV5-6	TRBJ2-7	.	TGTGCCAGCAGCTTGGGAGGAGGGATCTACGAGCAGTACTTC	CASSLGGGIYEQYF
TRBD2	TRBV11-1	TRBJ2-7	.	TGTGCCAGCAGCTACGGGGGGTACTACGAGCAGTACTTC	CASSYGGYYEQYF
TRBD1	TRBV4-3	TRBJ1-1	.	TGCGCCAGCAGCAAGGGACAGGGGAGCACTGAAGCTTTCTTT	CASSKGQGSTEAFF